One sample yielded the 20 T cell receptor beta chains listed below, sequenced in a study of cytomegalovirus exposure and HLA in healthy donors. With 60 Vbeta and 13 Jbeta primers, the PCR was carried out. Clones were sequenced by immunoSEQ multiplex PCR, and TCRdb holds only the in-frame ones, with some missing. The sample lists roughly 130,000 clones; around 86% were seen once. The sample consisted of PBMCs. These receptor sequences come from a man aged 18 to 35 in good health and CMV-seronegative.

This clone was detected a few times. J is TRBJ1-1 and V is TRBV6-1; 8 nucleotides align to TRBD1. This CDR3 has 14 residues. V was pared by 7 bases and J by 4 bases, with 8 bases of the junction left unmatched. Germline assignment: CDR1 MNHNS and CDR2 SASEGT. The CDR3 sequence is CASTIQGVSTEAFF. Here the CDR3 DNA reads TGTGCCAGCACCATACAGGGGGTAAGCACTGAAGCTTTCTTT.

The CDR3 DNA sequence: TGTGCCAGCAGTGACAGCGGGGGGACTTTCCAAGAGACCCAGTACTTC. Encoded protein: CASSDSGGTFQETQYF. The V gene is TRBV4-2, the J gene TRBJ2-5; TRBD2 aligns across 9 bases. J lost 1 base, V lost 6 bases, and 9 bases had no gene match. Germline V gives CDR1 LGHNA, CDR2 YNFKEQ. The CDR3 spans 16 residues.

The CDR3 nucleotides are TGTGCCACCAGCAGAGGACAGGAAAACAATGAGCAGTTCTTC. Amino acid sequence: CATSRGQENNEQFF. This chain joins TRBV15 and TRBJ2-1; D might be TRBD1 (6 bases). This CDR3 contains 14 residues. Germline V gives CDR1 LNHNV, CDR2 YYDKDF (reference sequence). The ends were cut back, 1 base at V and 5 bases at J, with 9 bases in the middle.

This clone was counted once. The rearrangement links TRBV9 to TRBJ2-5; TRBD1 agrees at 8 bases. Germline V CDR1 and CDR2: SGDLS, YYNGEE. The CDR3 spans 15 residues. V lost 3 bases and J lost 2; bases outside the gene matches: 6. The CDR3 nucleotides are TGTGCCAGCAGCGAGCGGACAGGGATTCAAGAGACCCAGTACTTC. Translating it yields CASSERTGIQETQYF.

This clone has a count of ten or more. The chain couples TRBV12-5 to TRBJ1-5; 7 bases map to TRBD1. CDR1 is LGHNT, CDR2 FRNRAP, per germline. The CDR3 loop spans 15 amino acids. V lost 0 bases and J lost 7; bases outside the gene matches: 6. The CDR3 nucleotides are TGTGCTAGTGGTTTGGTAGGGGGCGGGGGGCAGCCCCAGCATTTT. Amino acids: CASGLVGGGGQPQHF.

The gene calls are TRBV7-2 and TRBJ1-2; TRBD1 matches 9 bases. Per germline, CDR1 SGHTA and CDR2 FQGNSA. The trim removed 3 bases at V and 1 base at J, leaving 6 bases unmatched. The CDR3 runs 16 residues. CDR3 region: CASSFVGTGLNYGYTF. The CDR3 DNA reads TGTGCCAGCAGCTTTGTTGGGACAGGGCTTAACTATGGCTACACCTTC.

The chain has TRBV5-1 and TRBJ2-2; D may be TRBD1 (6 bases). CDR1 is SGHRS and CDR2 is YFSETQ in the germline V gene. The V and J ends lost 4 bases and 2 bases respectively, with 12 bases between them. The CDR3 totals 15 residues. The CDR3 bases are TGCGCCAGCAGCCATGGACAGTCAAACACCGGGGAGCTGTTTTTT. Protein sequence: CASSHGQSNTGELFF.

This chain connects TRBV11-2 to TRBJ2-7; tentative D call: TRBD2 (7 bases). The germline V gene has CDR1 SGHAT and CDR2 FQNNGV. There are 18 residues in the CDR3. The germline V and J ends were trimmed by 7 bases and 0 bases, with 25 bases remaining between them. CDR3 in DNA: TGTGCCAGCACCCATACGGGGAGGGGGGGGCGAAGCTCCTACGAGCAGTACTTC. Translating it yields CASTHTGRGGRSSYEQYF.

The rearrangement uses TRBV5-1 and TRBJ2-1, with no clear D. This CDR3 has 13 residues. V gave up 4 bases and J gave up 7 bases, with 12 bases separating them. Germline V gene sequence: CDR1 SGHRS, CDR2 YFSETQ. The CDR3 loop is CASSPSWRNEQFF. CDR3 bases: TGCGCCAGCAGCCCGAGTTGGCGGAATGAGCAGTTCTTC.

This clone occurred once. The gene calls are TRBV5-5 and TRBJ1-3; a weak D match, TRBD1 (6 bases). Trimming removed 0 bases at V and 2 bases at J, with 6 bases between. This CDR3 is built from 14 residues. Germline CDR1 SGHKS, CDR2 YYEKEE (reference sequence). CDR3 DNA sequence: TGTGCCAGCAGCTTGGGACAGGCTGGAAACACCATATATTTT. Protein product: CASSLGQAGNTIYF.

This sequence joins TRBV11-2 and TRBJ2-3; 13 positions agree with TRBD2. J gave up 0 bases and V 2 bases, and 5 bases lay outside the gene matches. The CDR3 is 18 amino acids. Germline lookup yields CDR1 SGHAT and CDR2 FQNNGV. CDR3 protein: CASSLTSGGARSTDTQYF. CDR3 DNA sequence: TGTGCCAGCAGCTTAACTAGCGGGGGGGCCAGGAGCACAGATACGCAGTATTTT.

DNA for the CDR3: TGTGCCAGCAGTTTAATCATGATGACCGGGACAGACAACTATGGCTACACCTTC. Encoded protein: CASSLIMMTGTDNYGYTF. The rearrangement joins TRBV28 to TRBJ1-2, with 7 bases that match TRBD1. Germline CDR1 MDHEN, CDR2 SYDVKM. The CDR3 runs to 18 residues. V lost 2 bases, J lost 2 bases, and 14 bases stayed unmatched.

This sequence joins TRBV5-1 and TRBJ2-7, with a possible D match to TRBD2 (6 bases). CDR3 length equals 13 residues. Germline V gene sequence: CDR1 SGHRS, CDR2 YFSETQ. The V and J ends lost 6 bases and 6 bases respectively, with 16 bases between them. The CDR3 region is CASTQAGKPEQYF. CDR3 in DNA: TGCGCCAGCACACAGGCGGGAAAACCCGAGCAGTACTTC.

The rearrangement links TRBV2 to TRBJ2-3; 9 bases are shared with TRBD2. Germline CDR1 and CDR2: SNHLY and FYNNEI. The CDR3 loop spans 15 amino acids. The ends lost 7 bases at V and 5 bases at J; junction bases unmatched: 10. For the CDR3, the DNA is TGTGCCAGCAAGTTACTAGCGGGCGGGGAAGATACGCAGTATTTT. It specifies CASKLLAGGEDTQYF.

This sequence joins TRBV11-2 and TRBJ1-5, with D unclear. The CDR3 is 14 amino acids. V was trimmed by 2 bases and J by 6 bases, leaving 11 bases between them. Per the germline V gene, CDR1 is SGHAT and CDR2 is FQNNGV. CDR3 in DNA: TGTGCCAGCAGCTTACCCGGACTGGGTCAGCCCCAGCATTTT. It is translated as CASSLPGLGQPQHF.

The CDR3, as DNA: TGCAGCGTTATCTCCGGGTCGAGTCGGGATCAGCCCCAGCATTTT. Protein: CSVISGSSRDQPQHF. This chain connects TRBV29-1 to TRBJ1-5, with D unclear. The germline V gene encodes CDR1 SQVTM and CDR2 ANQGSEA. The CDR3 is made up of 15 amino acids. V was pared by 5 bases and J by 5 bases, with 19 bases between.

The chain links TRBV7-9 to TRBJ1-2, with 11 bases that match TRBD1. The CDR3 covers 12 residues. The germline V gene has CDR1 SEHNR and CDR2 FQNEAQ (reference sequence). V was pared by 4 bases and J by 11 bases, with 3 bases of the junction left unmatched. CDR3 coding DNA: TGTGCCAGCAGCTCGGGGACAGGGGGGTACACCTTC. This encodes CASSSGTGGYTF. The full variable domain, with the rest looked up from reference TRBV7-9 and TRBJ1-2, is DTGVSQNPRHKITKRGQNVTFRCDPISEHNRLYWYRQTLGQGPEFLTYFQNEAQLEKSRLLSDRFSAERPKGSFSTLEIQRTEQGDSAMYLCASSSGTGGYTFGSGTRLTVV.

The V call is TRBV6-4, the J call TRBJ2-7; TRBD1 matches 10 bases. The trim removed 3 bases at V and 5 bases at J, leaving 7 bases unmatched. The germline V gene has CDR1 MRHNA and CDR2 SNTAGT. The CDR3 runs 15 residues. The CDR3 DNA reads TGTGCCAGCAGTGAAAAGCCGGGACAGGGGAACGAGCAGTACTTC. Protein product: CASSEKPGQGNEQYF.

Of note for this clone: One end of the junction does not line up with germline, which may come from a read error. The genes are TRBV6-6 and TRBJ1-4; 7 bases line up with TRBD1. The CDR3 totals 12 residues. Germline V gene lookup returns CDR1 MNHNY and CDR2 SVGAGI (reference sequence). The CDR3 loop is CATGTANEKLFF. CDR3 DNA sequence: TGCGCAACCGGGACAGCAAATGAAAAACTGTTTTTT.

The chain recombines TRBV11-2 with TRBJ1-6, with 7 positions matching TRBD1. The CDR3 is 16 amino acids. CDR1 and CDR2 from the germline V gene are SGHAT and FQNNGV. V lost 0 bases and J lost 9; bases outside the gene matches: 8. The CDR3 DNA reads TGTGCCAGCAGCTTAGATTTGTGGGACAGTAGTTCACCCCTCCACTTT. Its protein product is CASSLDLWDSSSPLHF.